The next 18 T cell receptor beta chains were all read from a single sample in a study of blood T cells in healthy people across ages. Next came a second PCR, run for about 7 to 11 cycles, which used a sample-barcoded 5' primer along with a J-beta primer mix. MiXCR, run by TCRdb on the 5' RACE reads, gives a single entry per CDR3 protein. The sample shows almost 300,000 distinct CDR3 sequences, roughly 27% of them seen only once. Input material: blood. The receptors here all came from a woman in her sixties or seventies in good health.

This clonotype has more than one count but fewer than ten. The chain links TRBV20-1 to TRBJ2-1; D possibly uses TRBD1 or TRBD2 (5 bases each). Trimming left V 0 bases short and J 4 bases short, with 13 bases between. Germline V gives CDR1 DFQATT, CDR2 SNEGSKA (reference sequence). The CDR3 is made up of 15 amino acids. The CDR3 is CSARDGTQPYNEQFF. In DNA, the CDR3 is TGCAGTGCTAGAGACGGGACCCAGCCGTACAATGAGCAGTTCTTC.

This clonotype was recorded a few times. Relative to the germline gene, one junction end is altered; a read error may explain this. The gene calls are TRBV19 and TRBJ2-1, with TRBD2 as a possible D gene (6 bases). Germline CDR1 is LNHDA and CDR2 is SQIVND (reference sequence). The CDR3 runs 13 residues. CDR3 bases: TGTGCCAGTAGCCGGGACTCCTCCAATGAGCAGTTCTTC. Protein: CASSRDSSNEQFF.

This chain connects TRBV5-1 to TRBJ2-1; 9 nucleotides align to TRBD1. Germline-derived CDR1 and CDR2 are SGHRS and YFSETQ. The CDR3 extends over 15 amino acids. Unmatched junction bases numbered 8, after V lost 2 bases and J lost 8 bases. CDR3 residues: CASSFRDRAPDEQFF. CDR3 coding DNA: TGCGCCAGCAGCTTTAGGGACAGGGCTCCCGATGAGCAGTTCTTC.

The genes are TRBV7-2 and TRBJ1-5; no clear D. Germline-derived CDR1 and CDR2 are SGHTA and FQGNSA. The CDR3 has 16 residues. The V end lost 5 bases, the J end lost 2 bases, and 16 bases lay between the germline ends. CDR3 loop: CASSPRVGSGNQPQHF. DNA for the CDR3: TGTGCCAGCAGCCCAAGGGTGGGTAGTGGCAATCAGCCCCAGCATTTT.

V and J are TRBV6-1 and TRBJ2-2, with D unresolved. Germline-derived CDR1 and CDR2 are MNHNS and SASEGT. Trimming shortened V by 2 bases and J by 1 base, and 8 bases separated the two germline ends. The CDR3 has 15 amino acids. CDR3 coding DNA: TGTGCCAGCAGTGAACTGCGATTGAACACCGGGGAGCTGTTTTTT. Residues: CASSELRLNTGELFF.

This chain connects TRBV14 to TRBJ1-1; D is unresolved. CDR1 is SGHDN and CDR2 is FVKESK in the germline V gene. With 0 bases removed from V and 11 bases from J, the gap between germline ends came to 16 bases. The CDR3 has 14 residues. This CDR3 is CASSQEWRENEAFF. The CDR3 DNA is TGTGCCAGCAGCCAAGAGTGGAGGGAAAATGAGGCTTTCTTT.

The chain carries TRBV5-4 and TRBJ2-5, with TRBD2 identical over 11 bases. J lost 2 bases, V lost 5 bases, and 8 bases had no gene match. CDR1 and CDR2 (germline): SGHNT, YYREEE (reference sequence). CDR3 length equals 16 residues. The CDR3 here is CASRLTSGITQETQYF. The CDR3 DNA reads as TGTGCCAGCAGATTGACTAGCGGGATCACGCAAGAGACCCAGTACTTC. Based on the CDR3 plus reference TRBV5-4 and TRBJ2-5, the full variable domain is ETGVTQSPTHLIKTRGQQVTLRCSSQSGHNTVSWYQQALGQGPQFIFQYYREEENGRGNFPPRFSGLQFPNYSSELNVNALELDDSALYLCASRLTSGITQETQYFGPGTRLLVL.

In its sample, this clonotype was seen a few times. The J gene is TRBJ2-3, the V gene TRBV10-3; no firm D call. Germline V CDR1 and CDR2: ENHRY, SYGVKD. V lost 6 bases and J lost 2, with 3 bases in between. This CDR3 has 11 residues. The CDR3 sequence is CAIRATDTQYF. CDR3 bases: TGTGCCATCAGGGCCACAGATACGCAGTATTTT.

In DNA form, the CDR3 reads TGTGCCAGCAGGCTACTCCCGCAAGAGACCCAGTACTTC. Translation: CASRLLPQETQYF. V gene TRBV6-2 or TRBV6-3 combines with J gene TRBJ2-5; unclear D gene. Germline assignment: CDR1 MNHEY and CDR2 SVGEGT. There are 13 residues in the CDR3. Trimming removed 6 bases at V and 2 bases at J, with 10 bases between.

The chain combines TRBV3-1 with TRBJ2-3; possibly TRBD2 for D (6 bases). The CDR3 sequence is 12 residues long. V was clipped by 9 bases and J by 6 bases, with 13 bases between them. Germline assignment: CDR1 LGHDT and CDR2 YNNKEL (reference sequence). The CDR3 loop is CASSFLADTQYF. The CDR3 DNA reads TGTGCCAGTTCTTTCCTAGCGGATACGCAGTATTTT.

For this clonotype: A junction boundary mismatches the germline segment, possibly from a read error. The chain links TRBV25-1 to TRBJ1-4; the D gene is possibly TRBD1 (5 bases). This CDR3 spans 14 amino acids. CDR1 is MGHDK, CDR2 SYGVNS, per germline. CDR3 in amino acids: CASSLGGEGEKLVF. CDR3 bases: TGTGCCAGCAGTCTCGGGGGAGAAGGTGAAAAACTGGTTTTT.

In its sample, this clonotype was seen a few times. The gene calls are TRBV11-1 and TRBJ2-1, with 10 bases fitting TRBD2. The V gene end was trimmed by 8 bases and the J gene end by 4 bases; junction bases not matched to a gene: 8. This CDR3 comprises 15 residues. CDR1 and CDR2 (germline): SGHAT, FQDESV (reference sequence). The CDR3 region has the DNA TGTGCCAGCTTGGGGGCTAGCGGGGGATACAATGAGCAGTTCTTC. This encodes CASLGASGGYNEQFF.

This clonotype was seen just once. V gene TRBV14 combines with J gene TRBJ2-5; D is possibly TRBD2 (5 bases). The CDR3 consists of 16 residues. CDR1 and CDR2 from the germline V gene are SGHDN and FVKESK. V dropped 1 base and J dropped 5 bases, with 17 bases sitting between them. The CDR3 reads CASSQVVGLARETQYF. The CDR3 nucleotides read TGTGCCAGCAGCCAAGTGGTTGGGCTAGCCAGGGAGACCCAGTACTTC.

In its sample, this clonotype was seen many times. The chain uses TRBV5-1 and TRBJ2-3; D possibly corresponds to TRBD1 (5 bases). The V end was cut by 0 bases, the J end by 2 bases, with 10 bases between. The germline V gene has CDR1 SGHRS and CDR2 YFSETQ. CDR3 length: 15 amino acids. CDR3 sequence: CASSLEGKLTDTQYF. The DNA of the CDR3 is TGCGCCAGCAGCTTGGAGGGGAAACTCACAGATACGCAGTATTTT. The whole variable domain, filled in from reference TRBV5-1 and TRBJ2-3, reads KAGVTQTPRYLIKTRGQQVTLSCSPISGHRSVSWYQQTPGQGLQFLFEYFSETQRNKGNFPGRFSGRQFSNSRSEMNVSTLELGDSALYLCASSLEGKLTDTQYFGPGTRLTVL.

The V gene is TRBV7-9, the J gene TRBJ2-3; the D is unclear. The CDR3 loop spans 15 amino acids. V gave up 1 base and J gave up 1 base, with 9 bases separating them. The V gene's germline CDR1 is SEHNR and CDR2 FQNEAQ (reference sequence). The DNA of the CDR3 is TGTGCCAGCAGCTTAGTTTCGGTGCGCACAGATACGCAGTATTTT. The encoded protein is CASSLVSVRTDTQYF.

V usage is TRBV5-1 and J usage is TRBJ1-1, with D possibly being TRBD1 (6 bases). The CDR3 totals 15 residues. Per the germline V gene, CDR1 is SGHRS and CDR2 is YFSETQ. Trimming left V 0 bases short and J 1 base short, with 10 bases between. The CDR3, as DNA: TGCGCCAGCAGCTTGGCTGGGACACCGAACACTGAAGCTTTCTTT. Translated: CASSLAGTPNTEAFF. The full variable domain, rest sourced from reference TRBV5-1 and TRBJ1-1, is KAGVTQTPRYLIKTRGQQVTLSCSPISGHRSVSWYQQTPGQGLQFLFEYFSETQRNKGNFPGRFSGRQFSNSRSEMNVSTLELGDSALYLCASSLAGTPNTEAFFGQGTRLTVV.

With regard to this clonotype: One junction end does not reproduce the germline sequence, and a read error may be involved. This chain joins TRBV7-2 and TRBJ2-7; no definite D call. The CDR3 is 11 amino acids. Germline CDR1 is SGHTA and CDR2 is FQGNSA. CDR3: CASSLNSEPYF. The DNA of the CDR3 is TGTGCCAGCAGCCTCAATTCGGAGCCGTACTTC. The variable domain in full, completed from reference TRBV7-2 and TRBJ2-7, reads GAGVSQSPSNKVTEKGKDVELRCDPISGHTALYWYRQSLGQGLEFLIYFQGNSAPDKSGLPSDRFSAERTGGSVSTLTIQRTQQEDSAVYLCASSLNSEPYFGPGTRLTVT.

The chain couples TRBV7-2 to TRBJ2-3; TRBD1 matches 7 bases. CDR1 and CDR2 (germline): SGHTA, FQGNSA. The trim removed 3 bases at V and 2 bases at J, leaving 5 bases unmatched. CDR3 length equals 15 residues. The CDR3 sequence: CASSLQGEDTDTQYF. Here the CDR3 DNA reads TGTGCCAGCAGCTTGCAGGGGGAAGACACAGATACGCAGTATTTT.